The present T cell receptor (beta chain) was sequenced within a study of early T cells in non-severe SARS-CoV-2 infection (dated by TCRdb to about 2021). General notes on the study: TCR sequencing used bulk RNA from unsorted whole blood, so alpha and beta chains could not be paired. Overall study outcomes, separate from this receptor: Matching against VDJdb was skewed toward anti-spike CD8 responses, likely underestimated virus-specific expansions, and missed private and CD4 specificities.

V loses 5 bases at its end and J loses 3 bases; junction bases beyond the gene matches: 5. The CDR3 goes from the cysteine to the phenylalanine over 14 residues. Of the read, only the CDR3 DNA is kept; its 42 bases are in frame from base 1. Looking up the germline V gene (reference sequence) yields CDR1 LGHDT and CDR2 YNNKEL. A remark on this clonotype: The antigen it recognizes is unknown. There are no base qualities to consult, and no much larger clone falls within one base.

The study was a case-control design nested within a healthcare worker cohort in London, UK, with weekly nasopharyngeal swab PCR tests and blood sampling. Between 23 and 31 March 2020, the week of the UK lockdown, healthcare workers were enrolled and then followed up weekly for as long as 16 weeks. The library was produced with 5' RACE. Instrument used: NextSeq 500. Unique molecular identifiers were attached to individual cDNA molecules in the TCR library protocol so that sequencing error and PCR bias could be corrected. Both TCR alpha and beta chains were sequenced, and tight co-correlation was observed between alpha and beta sequence abundances in each sample. The source study handled its data this way. Decombinator V4 was used to annotate the V gene, J gene and CDR3 of the TCR sequences. Expanded TCRs were defined as changing significantly between any two time points under a Poisson model with p below 0.0001. Abundances of TCRs were expressed as counts per million after normalisation to the total number of TCRs sequenced in each sample. MAIT TCRs were defined by TRAV1-2 paired with TRAJ12, TRAJ20 or TRAJ33, and iNKT TCRs by TRAV10 paired with TRAJ18. VDJdb, accessed on 1 November 2021, was searched for TCRs annotated for CMV, EBV and SARS-CoV-2, and TCRs annotated for more than one antigen were excluded. TCRdb trimmed public reads at Q25 via fastp, called clones via MiXCR and kept in-frame beta chains. Rows matching on CDR3 protein sequence are summarized as one entry with the most common DNA and genes. The V and J calls, along with clone size, are taken from TCRdb and not from the paper's own processing. The sample table records about 56,000 distinct CDR3 sequences; 10% to 15% of these occur just once. Clones ranked in the top ten supply 2.9% of the sample.

Sample: whole blood. This clonotype was obtained from an adult who was a healthcare worker with PCR-confirmed SARS-CoV-2 infection or an uninfected control (not recorded which). The V gene is TRBV3-1 and the J gene is TRBJ2-5, with TRBD1 identical over 8 junction bases. The nucleotides are TGTGCCAGCAGCGCAGGGGGCCCCAAAGAGACCCAGTACTTC. It is translated as CASSAGGPKETQYF.